Shown below are 18 T cell receptor beta chains from a single sample sequenced in a study of beta chain features in type 1 diabetes. TCRB transcripts that were expressed got sequenced, as all of the isolated RNA had been reverse transcribed. Measured with immunoSEQ multiplex PCR; TCRdb has only the in-frame clones, and not every one. The table includes roughly 40,000 clones, around half detected once. The sample was central memory CD4+ T cells from blood. Every receptor here comes from a woman younger than 30 in good health.

V usage is TRBV19 and J usage is TRBJ1-5, with a tentative D call TRBD1 (5 bases). CDR1 LNHDA and CDR2 SQIVND come from the germline V gene (reference sequence). The V gene lost 3 bases and the J gene lost 5 bases, with 14 bases spanning the gap. The length of the CDR3 is 15 residues. Here the CDR3 DNA reads TGTGCCAGTAGTATGACGGGCAGGGATCATCAGCCCCAGCATTTT. Amino acid sequence: CASSMTGRDHQPQHF.

The chain uses TRBV5-1 and TRBJ2-1; D is possibly TRBD1 (5 bases). The V end lost 0 bases, the J end lost 4 bases, and 11 bases lay between the germline ends. CDR1 and CDR2 (germline): SGHRS, YFSETQ. This CDR3 contains 15 residues. CDR3 nucleotide sequence: TGCGCCAGCAGCTTGGGTGACAGTGATTACAATGAGCAGTTCTTC. Encoded protein: CASSLGDSDYNEQFF.

The rearrangement uses TRBV6-1 and TRBJ2-3; the match to TRBD2 covers 9 bases. Germline values: CDR1 MNHNS, CDR2 SASEGT. The CDR3 loop spans 16 amino acids. With 2 bases clipped from V and 2 bases from J, the junction kept 5 bases outside the gene matches. The CDR3 is CASSESGGTHTDTQYF. The DNA of the CDR3 is TGTGCCAGCAGTGAAAGCGGGGGGACCCACACAGATACGCAGTATTTT.

The chain couples TRBV5-1 to TRBJ2-1; 14 nucleotides agree with TRBD2. After removal of 4 bases from V and 2 bases from J, the junction contained 11 bases not matched to a gene. This CDR3 contains 19 residues. The germline V gene has CDR1 SGHRS and CDR2 YFSETQ. DNA for the CDR3: TGCGCCAGCAGCCAGCAGACTAGCGGGGGGGCCACGACCTACAATGAGCAGTTCTTC. Encoded protein: CASSQQTSGGATTYNEQFF.

This chain connects TRBV6-5 to TRBJ2-3; the D is unclear. Germline V gives CDR1 MNHEY, CDR2 SVGAGI. V shed 0 bases and J shed 1 base, with 8 bases lying between them. The CDR3 length is 15 residues. CDR3 sequence (DNA): TGTGCCAGCAGTTACTCCCGGGTCGGCACAGATACGCAGTATTTT. Its translation: CASSYSRVGTDTQYF.

The rearrangement links TRBV10-2 to TRBJ2-2; 7 nucleotides agree with TRBD2. V was pared by 6 bases and J by 4 bases, with 2 bases of the junction left unmatched. Germline V gene lookup returns CDR1 WSHSY and CDR2 SAAADI. The CDR3 contains 13 residues. CDR3 nucleotide sequence: TGCGCCAGCAGCGGGAGGTCCACCGGGGAGCTGTTTTTT. Encoded protein: CASSGRSTGELFF.

This clone was recorded a few times. V usage is TRBV2 and J usage is TRBJ2-1; 7 bases match TRBD1. This CDR3 is 13 amino acids long. Germline-derived CDR1 and CDR2 are SNHLY and FYNNEI. With V trimmed by 5 bases and J by 9 bases, 7 bases remained unmatched. The CDR3 loop is CASSTETGAEQFF. In DNA, the CDR3 is TGTGCCAGCAGTACCGAAACAGGGGCTGAGCAGTTCTTC.

The chain joins TRBV5-1 to TRBJ1-1; D unresolved. The germline V gene encodes CDR1 SGHRS and CDR2 YFSETQ. V gave up 3 bases and J gave up 4 bases, with 13 bases separating them. The CDR3 sequence is 14 residues long. In DNA form, the CDR3 reads TGCGCCAGCAGCTCGCCCTATCGTGGCACTGAAGCTTTCTTT. This encodes CASSSPYRGTEAFF.

The V gene is TRBV18, the J gene TRBJ2-2; D gene ambiguous. Trimming shortened V by 1 base and J by 0 bases, and 9 bases separated the two germline ends. Per germline, CDR1 KGHSH and CDR2 LQKENI. CDR3 length: 16 residues. The CDR3 reads CASSPRLPANTGELFF. As DNA, the CDR3 is TGTGCCAGCTCACCACGTCTACCTGCGAACACCGGGGAGCTGTTTTTT.

The chain links TRBV29-1 to TRBJ2-3, with 13 positions matching TRBD2. In germline, CDR1 is SQVTM, CDR2 ANQGSEA. V dropped 4 bases and J dropped 6; count of bases not matched to a gene: 7. This CDR3 contains 15 residues. CDR3 in amino acids: CSVGVTSGGADTQYF. CDR3 in DNA: TGCAGCGTTGGTGTCACTAGCGGGGGGGCGGATACGCAGTATTTT.

There are a few counts of this clone. V gene TRBV7-2 combines with J gene TRBJ2-1; TRBD2 matches at 9 bases. CDR1 SGHTA and CDR2 FQGNSA come from the germline V gene. Unmatched junction bases numbered 9, after V lost 0 bases and J lost 3 bases. The CDR3 covers 18 residues. The CDR3 loop reads CASSLASGGLPIYNEQFF. The DNA of the CDR3 is TGTGCCAGCAGCTTAGCTAGCGGGGGACTTCCCATCTACAATGAGCAGTTCTTC.

This chain joins TRBV11-3 and TRBJ1-1; D might be TRBD1 (5 bases). Germline V gene lookup returns CDR1 SGHNT and CDR2 YENEEA. The CDR3 spans 13 residues. V was pared by 5 bases and J by 6 bases, with 13 bases between. As DNA, the CDR3 is TGTGCCAGCAGCAAAGGGGAAGGGGCTGAAGCTTTCTTT. Encoded protein: CASSKGEGAEAFF.

The CDR3 loop reads CATSRDGQMNTEAFF. The CDR3 DNA sequence: TGTGCCACCAGCAGAGATGGGCAGATGAACACTGAAGCTTTCTTT. The genes are TRBV15 and TRBJ1-1; D is ambiguous. V was clipped by 0 bases and J by 0 bases, with 8 bases between them. The CDR3 totals 15 residues. CDR1 is LNHNV, CDR2 YYDKDF, per germline (reference sequence).

A few counts support this clone. V and J are TRBV25-1 and TRBJ2-1, with D possibly being TRBD2 (7 bases). The germline V gene has CDR1 MGHDK and CDR2 SYGVNS. With 10 bases removed from V and 5 bases from J, the gap between germline ends came to 24 bases. The CDR3 extends over 16 amino acids. CDR3 loop: CATINWGRGGNNEQFF. The DNA for the CDR3 is TGTGCCACCATAAACTGGGGGAGGGGGGGTAACAATGAGCAGTTCTTC. The full variable domain, in which reference TRBV25-1 and TRBJ2-1 provide the parts outside the CDR3, is EADIYQTPRYLVIGTGKKITLECSQTMGHDKMYWYQQDPGMELHLIHYSYGVNSTEKGDLSSESTVSRIRTEHFPLTLESARPSHTSQYLCATINWGRGGNNEQFFGPGTRLTVL.

This clone was detected once. The CDR3 is CASSIDRGSNEKLFF. The CDR3 DNA reads TGTGCCAGTAGTATCGACAGGGGCTCCAATGAAAAACTGTTTTTT. V is TRBV19 and J is TRBJ1-4, with 8 nucleotides matching TRBD1. CDR3 length equals 15 residues. In germline, CDR1 is LNHDA, CDR2 SQIVND (reference sequence). V dropped 3 bases and J dropped 5; count of bases not matched to a gene: 5.

The chain uses TRBV2 and TRBJ1-1; D might be TRBD1 (6 bases). This CDR3 region has 13 residues. Germline V gene data show CDR1 as SNHLY and CDR2 as FYNNEI. V gave up 3 bases and J gave up 6 bases, with 11 bases separating them. The CDR3 sequence: CASSDRDIPEAFF. For the CDR3, the DNA is TGTGCCAGCAGTGACAGGGACATCCCTGAAGCTTTCTTT.

The chain is built from TRBV6-1 and TRBJ1-2; D is possibly TRBD1 (6 bases). Trimming left V 5 bases short and J 6 bases short, with 13 bases between. The CDR3 runs 13 residues. CDR1 and CDR2 (germline): MNHNS, SASEGT. CDR3 DNA sequence: TGTGCCAGCAGTACTAACAGGGTCGATGGCTACACCTTC. Residues: CASSTNRVDGYTF.

CDR3 bases: TGTGCCAGCAGCCAAGATATAGCGGCGGGACGCGTGGGGACCCAGTACTTC. This codes for CASSQDIAAGRVGTQYF. The chain links TRBV4-2 to TRBJ2-5, with D possibly matching TRBD2 (6 bases). CDR3 length equals 17 residues. V was cut by 0 bases and J by 7 bases, with 21 bases left in between. The germline V gene encodes CDR1 LGHNA and CDR2 YNFKEQ.